A selection of T cell receptor beta chains follows, all from one sample in a study of OX40 agonist ivuxolimab in advanced cancers. The data were produced by immunoSEQ multiplex PCR, yet TCRdb's version contains in-frame clones alone and is incomplete. The sample has tens of thousands of clones; 90% are singletons. The sample in question was CD4+ or CD8+ T cells sorted from blood, obtained in a trial of the OX40 agonist ivuxolimab. These receptors all stem from an adult with an advanced solid tumor such as melanoma, head and neck, liver or kidney cancer. Both conserved end residues are part of each CDR3. A D gene is named only where the DNA matches it firmly. Size values are once, few and many counts, or a class for expanded clones, and some rows have none.

J,size,D,V,CDR3,DNA
TRBJ1-5,-,-,TRBV19,CASSIDHGSNQPQHF,TGTGCCAGTAGTATAGATCATGGTAGCAATCAGCCCCAGCATTTT
TRBJ2-1,-,-,TRBV10-1,CASSGTVDNEQFF,TGCGCCAGCAGCGGTACGGTGGATAATGAGCAGTTCTTC
TRBJ2-5,-,TRBD2,TRBV5-1,CASSLGSGGLWQETQYF,TGCGCCAGCAGCTTGGGTAGCGGGGGTCTGTGGCAAGAGACCCAGTACTTC
TRBJ1-1,-,TRBD1,TRBV28,CASHRGLMAMNTEAFF,TGTGCCAGTCACAGGGGCCTGATGGCGATGAACACTGAAGCTTTCTTT
TRBJ2-2,-,TRBD2,TRBV5-4,CASSPGGSGVSGELFF,TGTGCCAGCAGCCCGGGGGGTAGCGGGGTCTCAGGGGAGCTGTTTTTT
TRBJ2-5,-,TRBD2,TRBV6-1,CASSEGVAGFQETQYF,TGTGCCAGCAGTGAAGGAGTAGCGGGGTTCCAAGAGACCCAGTACTTC
TRBJ1-2,-,-,TRBV2,CASSDGGYGYTF,TGTGCCAGCAGTGACGGGGGCTATGGCTACACCTTC
TRBJ2-3,once,TRBD2,TRBV7-9,CASSTYSGGPDTQYF,TGTGCCAGCAGCACCTATAGCGGGGGCCCAGATACGCAGTATTTT
TRBJ2-5,-,TRBD1,TRBV18,CASSLRDSQETQYF,TGTGCCAGCTCACTCCGGGACAGCCAAGAGACCCAGTACTTC
TRBJ1-5,-,TRBD1,TRBV11-2,CASSYGTGEGQPQHF,TGTGCCAGCAGCTACGGGACAGGGGAAGGACAGCCCCAGCATTTT
TRBJ2-1,-,TRBD1,TRBV7-8,CASSLMDRGRHEQFF,TGTGCCAGCAGCTTAATGGACAGGGGCCGCCACGAGCAGTTCTTC
TRBJ1-5,-,-,TRBV19,CASSIATGNQWPQHF,TGTGCCAGTAGTATAGCGACAGGTAATCAGTGGCCCCAGCATTTT
TRBJ1-3,once,-,TRBV5-5,CASSLAAVGNTIYF,TGTGCCAGCAGCTTGGCGGCAGTCGGAAACACCATATATTTT
TRBJ1-5,once,-,TRBV6-1,CASSERVGKSSNQPQHF,TGTGCCAGCAGTGAAAGGGTAGGCAAAAGCAGCAATCAGCCCCAGCATTTT
TRBJ1-1,-,-,TRBV6-1,CASSDGGFTEAFF,TGTGCCAGCAGTGACGGGGGCTTCACTGAAGCTTTCTTT
TRBJ1-1,-,-,TRBV7-3,CASSSQGIGTEAFF,TGTGCCAGCAGCTCACAGGGCATCGGCACTGAAGCTTTCTTT
TRBJ2-1,-,TRBD1,TRBV18,CASSPEQGANEQFF,TGTGCCAGCTCACCGGAGCAGGGGGCCAATGAGCAGTTCTTC
TRBJ2-4,-,TRBD2,TRBV19,CASNIGGGGDIQYF,TGTGCCAGTAATATCGGGGGGGGCGGGGACATTCAGTACTTC
TRBJ1-1,-,-,TRBV7-8,CASSLEWRVNTEAFF,TGTGCCAGCAGCTTAGAATGGCGGGTGAACACTGAAGCTTTCTTT